The rows below give T cell receptor beta chains drawn from one sample of a study of blood T cell repertoires in COVID-19. Repertoires were generated with immunoSEQ multiplex PCR, while TCRdb's copy carries only in-frame clones and drops some. The profile shows tens of thousands of clones, over 80% of them singletons. Input material: peripheral blood. These receptors originate from a man between 50 and 59 years old with active COVID-19. Both conserved end residues are part of each CDR3. The order of the fields is J gene, V gene, clone size, CDR3 length, D gene, CDR3 protein, CDR3 DNA. The D gene is left open where the match is weak. Size values are once, few and many counts, or a class for expanded clones, and some rows have none.

J: TRBJ1-5; V: TRBV7-2; size: .; length: 15; D: .; CDR3: CASSLDARGNQPQHF; DNA: TGTGCCAGCAGCTTAGATGCCAGGGGCAATCAGCCCCAGCATTTT
J: TRBJ2-7; V: TRBV7-9; size: .; length: 16; D: TRBD1; CDR3: CASSSVSDRRLYEQYF; DNA: TGTGCCAGCAGCTCAGTTTCGGACAGGAGACTCTACGAGCAGTACTTC
J: TRBJ1-2; V: TRBV5-5; size: .; length: 16; D: .; CDR3: CASSLDPSGGYYGYTF; DNA: TGTGCCAGCAGCTTGGATCCGAGTGGGGGGTACTATGGCTACACCTTC
J: TRBJ2-1; V: TRBV15; size: .; length: 18; D: TRBD2; CDR3: CATSRSRGVSSSYNEQFF; DNA: TGTGCCACCAGCAGATCCCGGGGGGTCTCGAGCTCCTACAATGAGCAGTTCTTC
J: TRBJ2-3; V: TRBV19; size: few; length: 15; D: .; CDR3: CASRLQGMGTDTQYF; DNA: TGTGCCAGTAGGCTTCAGGGCATGGGCACAGATACGCAGTATTTT
J: TRBJ1-5; V: TRBV19; size: .; length: 15; D: TRBD1; CDR3: CASRKLGQGNQPQHF; DNA: TGTGCCAGTAGAAAACTCGGACAGGGGAATCAGCCCCAGCATTTT
J: TRBJ2-7; V: TRBV18; size: .; length: 14; D: .; CDR3: CASSQTGLSYEQYF; DNA: TGTGCCAGCTCACAGACGGGACTCTCCTACGAGCAGTACTTC
J: TRBJ2-7; V: TRBV6-1; size: .; length: 16; D: TRBD2; CDR3: CASSARLLAGGKEQYF; DNA: TGTGCCAGCAGTGCACGCCTACTAGCGGGAGGAAAGGAGCAGTACTTC
J: TRBJ2-1; V: TRBV6-6; size: few; length: 14; D: .; CDR3: CASSYSEGSNEQFF; DNA: TGTGCCAGCAGTTACTCGGAGGGTAGTAATGAGCAGTTCTTC
J: TRBJ2-2; V: TRBV18; size: .; length: 18; D: TRBD2; CDR3: CASSEGTSGALNTGELFF; DNA: TGTGCCAGCTCAGAAGGGACTAGCGGGGCCTTGAACACCGGGGAGCTGTTTTTT
J: TRBJ2-5; V: TRBV9; size: few; length: 14; D: TRBD2; CDR3: CASSVGGGQETQYF; DNA: TGTGCCAGCAGCGTTGGGGGAGGGCAAGAGACCCAGTACTTC
J: TRBJ2-3; V: TRBV24-1; size: .; length: 14; D: .; CDR3: CATSDSGRGDTQYF; DNA: TGTGCCACCAGTGATTCCGGGCGGGGAGATACGCAGTATTTT
J: TRBJ2-7; V: TRBV28; size: once; length: 15; D: TRBD1; CDR3: CASSVPGQGSYEQYF; DNA: TGTGCCAGCAGTGTACCGGGACAGGGAAGCTACGAGCAGTACTTC
J: TRBJ2-7; V: TRBV6-1; size: .; length: 15; D: TRBD1; CDR3: CASSETLGQGYEQYF; DNA: TGTGCCAGCAGTGAAACTTTGGGACAGGGCTACGAGCAGTACTTC
J: TRBJ2-1; V: TRBV2; size: once; length: 14; D: .; CDR3: CASLSLQGLNEQFF; DNA: TGTGCCAGCCTATCTCTCCAGGGTTTGAATGAGCAGTTCTTC
J: TRBJ2-5; V: TRBV7-8; size: .; length: 15; D: .; CDR3: CASSLRSRVQETQYF; DNA: TGTGCCAGCAGCTTAAGATCACGGGTCCAAGAGACCCAGTACTTC
J: TRBJ2-3; V: TRBV7-2; size: .; length: 15; D: TRBD2; CDR3: CASSGAGAGTDTQYF; DNA: TGTGCCAGCAGCGGGGCGGGAGCGGGCACAGATACGCAGTATTTT
J: TRBJ1-5; V: TRBV28; size: once; length: 12; D: .; CDR3: CATNTVSQPQHF; DNA: TGTGCCACCAATACAGTTTCTCAGCCCCAGCATTTT
J: TRBJ1-1; V: TRBV3-1/TRBV3-2; size: .; length: 14; D: TRBD1; CDR3: CASSLRDRSTEAFF; DNA: TGTGCCAGCAGTCTCCGGGACAGGTCAACTGAAGCTTTCTTT
J: TRBJ2-3; V: TRBV6-5; size: .; length: 14; D: TRBD1; CDR3: CASRRTGPADTQYF; DNA: TGTGCCAGCAGAAGGACAGGGCCTGCGGATACGCAGTATTTT
J: TRBJ2-5; V: TRBV5-6; size: .; length: 11; D: .; CDR3: CASSFGRTQYF; DNA: TGTGCCAGCAGCTTTGGCCGAACCCAGTACTTC
J: TRBJ1-1; V: TRBV29-1; size: .; length: 15; D: .; CDR3: CSVEFGGRRVTEAFF; DNA: TGCAGCGTTGAATTTGGTGGCAGGCGGGTCACTGAAGCTTTCTTT
J: TRBJ2-5; V: TRBV18; size: .; length: 15; D: .; CDR3: CASSFRGDRQETQYF; DNA: TGTGCCAGCTCATTTCGCGGGGACAGACAAGAGACCCAGTACTTC
J: TRBJ2-4; V: TRBV9; size: few; length: 14; D: TRBD1; CDR3: CASSPRDRGNIQYF; DNA: TGTGCCAGCAGCCCTCGGGACAGGGGCAACATTCAGTACTTC
J: TRBJ2-3; V: TRBV9; size: .; length: 16; D: TRBD2; CDR3: CASSVDRAGSTDTQYF; DNA: TGTGCCAGCAGCGTAGATCGAGCGGGAAGCACAGATACGCAGTATTTT
J: TRBJ2-1; V: TRBV7-2; size: .; length: 12; D: .; CDR3: CASSQTNNEQFF; DNA: TGTGCCAGCAGCCAAACTAACAATGAGCAGTTCTTC
J: TRBJ2-7; V: TRBV6-5; size: .; length: 16; D: TRBD1; CDR3: CASSYYPGQGAQEQYF; DNA: TGTGCCAGCAGTTACTACCCGGGACAGGGGGCGCAAGAGCAGTACTTC
J: TRBJ2-7; V: TRBV7-8; size: medium-sized; length: 14; D: .; CDR3: CASSLGGEINEQYF; DNA: TGTGCCAGCAGCTTAGGGGGGGAGATAAACGAGCAGTACTTC
J: TRBJ1-2; V: TRBV28; size: few; length: 14; D: TRBD1; CDR3: CASSLTGGLIGYTF; DNA: TGTGCCAGCAGTTTAACAGGGGGCTTGATTGGCTACACCTTC
J: TRBJ2-1; V: TRBV5-1; size: once; length: 19; D: TRBD1; CDR3: CASSSRGQGAFLAYNEQFF; DNA: TGCGCCAGCAGCTCGCGGGGACAGGGGGCATTTCTAGCTTACAATGAGCAGTTCTTC
J: TRBJ2-4; V: TRBV6-6; size: .; length: 15; D: TRBD1; CDR3: CASSSGTVAKNIQYF; DNA: TGTGCCAGCAGTTCCGGGACAGTAGCCAAAAACATTCAGTACTTC
J: TRBJ2-7; V: TRBV5-1; size: .; length: 15; D: TRBD1; CDR3: CASSLRGLASYEQYF; DNA: TGCGCCAGCAGCTTAAGGGGGCTAGCTTCCTACGAGCAGTACTTC
J: TRBJ1-6; V: TRBV7-5; size: .; length: 14; D: .; CDR3: CVRSVVRDYSPLHF; DNA: TGTGTCAGAAGCGTAGTCAGGGATTATTCACCCCTCCACTTT
J: TRBJ1-4; V: TRBV30; size: .; length: 14; D: .; CDR3: CAWSVGGWNEKLFF; DNA: TGTGCCTGGAGTGTCGGCGGATGGAATGAAAAACTGTTTTTT
J: TRBJ1-1; V: TRBV28; size: .; length: 16; D: .; CDR3: CASSSPGRAAGTEAFF; DNA: TGTGCCAGCAGTTCCCCCGGACGGGCCGCGGGCACTGAAGCTTTCTTT
J: TRBJ1-1; V: TRBV7-9; size: .; length: 14; D: TRBD1; CDR3: CASSRQGADTEAFF; DNA: TGTGCCAGCAGCCGGCAGGGGGCCGACACTGAAGCTTTCTTT
J: TRBJ1-1; V: TRBV3-1/TRBV3-2; size: .; length: 16; D: .; CDR3: CASSHFLRVGNTEAFF; DNA: TGTGCCAGCAGCCACTTCCTCAGGGTTGGAAACACTGAAGCTTTCTTT
J: TRBJ2-3; V: TRBV18; size: .; length: 14; D: .; CDR3: CASSLRTSTDTQYF; DNA: TGTGCCAGCTCCCTCAGGACTAGCACAGATACGCAGTATTTT
J: TRBJ2-7; V: TRBV4-1; size: .; length: 16; D: TRBD1; CDR3: CASSPVTGPKVDEQYF; DNA: TGCGCCAGCAGCCCAGTGACAGGGCCAAAAGTCGACGAGCAGTACTTC
J: TRBJ2-2; V: TRBV6-2/TRBV6-3; size: few; length: 15; D: TRBD1; CDR3: CASSYAHRGAGELFF; DNA: TGTGCCAGCAGTTACGCACACAGGGGGGCCGGGGAGCTGTTTTTT
J: TRBJ2-3; V: TRBV11-2; size: few; length: 15; D: .; CDR3: CASSLVGVRTDTQYF; DNA: TGTGCCAGCAGCTTAGTTGGAGTTAGGACAGATACGCAGTATTTT
J: TRBJ2-2; V: TRBV5-1; size: .; length: 16; D: .; CDR3: CASSLDGFFSTGELFF; DNA: TGCGCCAGCAGCTTGGATGGTTTCTTCAGCACCGGGGAGCTGTTTTTT
J: TRBJ2-3; V: TRBV12-3/TRBV12-4; size: .; length: 13; D: TRBD1; CDR3: CASRNRGPDTQYF; DNA: TGTGCCAGCAGAAACAGGGGACCGGATACGCAGTATTTT
J: TRBJ1-4; V: TRBV6-6; size: .; length: 15; D: .; CDR3: CASSYREQGDEKLFF; DNA: TGTGCCAGCAGTTATAGGGAACAGGGAGACGAAAAACTGTTTTTT
J: TRBJ2-7; V: TRBV6-6; size: .; length: 16; D: .; CDR3: CASSSLFVGSSYEQYF; DNA: TGTGCCAGCAGTTCCCTATTCGTGGGGAGCTCCTACGAGCAGTACTTC